This TCR beta chain derives from a study of T cells in Graves' hyperthyroidism and ophthalmopathy. Study-level findings and limits: Appearing also in blood were most of the thyroid clonotypes expanded above 0.001.

Every diagnosis used clinical symptoms, serum thyroxine and TRAb, thyroid ultrasound and orbital computed tomography. PBMCs came from more than 9.5 ml fresh peripheral blood. Regions amplified from RNA transcripts were the TCR beta CDR3 regions. First-round RT-PCR targeting the TCR CDR3 was performed with the HTBI primer set. TCRdb analysed the multiplex PCR reads with MiXCR anew, one entry per CDR3 protein. The sample lists roughly 380,000 distinct CDR3 sequences; about 13% were seen once. Germline V CDR1 and CDR2: MNHNS, SASEGT. J gave up 7 bases and V 6 bases, and 4 bases lay outside the gene matches. The length of the CDR3 is 14 residues. This clonotype came up a few times. No antigen is known for it.

The clonotype originates from a man aged 25-45 years with Graves' hyperthyroidism that later progressed to Graves' ophthalmopathy. Sequenced sample: blood. The chain joins TRBV6-1 to TRBJ2-2; 11 bases line up with TRBD1. For the CDR3, the DNA is TGTGCCAGCAGGCTGGGACAGGGGGGCGGGGAGCTGTTTTTT. Amino acids: CASRLGQGGGELFF.